The T cell receptor beta chain described here comes from a study of T cell responses to AZD1222 COVID-19 vaccine. J lost 4 bases, V lost 6 bases, and 6 bases had no gene match. The germline gives CDR1 SGDLS, CDR2 YYNGEE. The CDR3 covers 15 residues. Libraries were prepared by immunoSEQ multiplex PCR; TCRdb keeps only in-frame clonotypes and omits some of them. There are more than 150,000 clones in the sample; approximately 94% occur only once, and more than 1.5% lies in the top ten. The chain recombines TRBV9 with TRBJ2-1; 11 bases are a match to TRBD2. Source: peripheral blood, taken 28 days after the second AZD1222 dose. The sequence was obtained from an adult who received the AZD1222 COVID-19 vaccine. This CDR3 is CASTSGLAVYNEQFF. The CDR3 DNA follows: TGTGCCAGCACATCGGGACTAGCGGTGTACAATGAGCAGTTCTTC.